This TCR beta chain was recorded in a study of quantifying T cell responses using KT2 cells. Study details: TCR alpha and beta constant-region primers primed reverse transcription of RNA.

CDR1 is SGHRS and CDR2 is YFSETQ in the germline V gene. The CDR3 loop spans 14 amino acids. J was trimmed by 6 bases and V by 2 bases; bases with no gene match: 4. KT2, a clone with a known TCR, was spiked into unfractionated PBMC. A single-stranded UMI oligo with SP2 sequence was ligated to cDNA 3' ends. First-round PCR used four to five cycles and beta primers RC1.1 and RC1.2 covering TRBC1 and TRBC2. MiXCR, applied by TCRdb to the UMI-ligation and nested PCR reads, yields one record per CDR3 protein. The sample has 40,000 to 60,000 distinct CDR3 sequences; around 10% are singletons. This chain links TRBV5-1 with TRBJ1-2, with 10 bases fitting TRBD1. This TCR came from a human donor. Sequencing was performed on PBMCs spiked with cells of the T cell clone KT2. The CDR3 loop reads CASSLDRGLDGYTF. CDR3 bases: TGCGCCAGCAGCTTAGACAGGGGGCTTGATGGCTACACCTTC.